This record looks at one TCR beta chain sequence and its context. Its specificity is unknown. Mismatch repair deficiency was confirmed in all patients, by PCR or immunohistochemistry. TCRs were sequenced from a few patients responding to pembrolizumab. CDR1 and CDR2 (germline): SNHLY, FYNNEI. This CDR3 contains 12 residues. V gave up 11 bases and J gave up 10 bases; unmatched junction bases: 12. The sample originates from a study of PD-1 blockade in mismatch repair-deficient tumors. Whole-study context: Patients had 12 mismatch repair-deficient cancer types, all previously treated and progressing. Overall study results and limits: Rapid post-treatment expansion, then contraction, generally preceding radiologic response, marked tumor-resident clones.

Sequencing used immunoSEQ multiplex PCR; TCRdb keeps in-frame clones, though not all of them. The sample contains under 50,000 clones, approximately 83% of which appear only once. This receptor was obtained from an adult with mismatch repair-deficient cancer. The material was PBMCs, obtained less than 40 weeks after starting pembrolizumab. The J gene is TRBJ1-2, the V gene TRBV2; 8 positions agree with TRBD1. DNA for the CDR3: TGTGCCGGATCATTGACAGGGGTGGACTACACCTTC. This encodes CAGSLTGVDYTF.